This TCR beta chain stems from a study of CD8 T cells in Susac syndrome. V lost 8 bases to trimming and J lost 4 bases; unmatched junction nucleotides: 9. CDR1 is ENHRY, CDR2 SYGVKD, per germline. The CDR3 spans 14 residues. It was with random hexamers that roughly 0.5 to 1 ug RNA was reverse transcribed. With immunoSEQ multiplex PCR, TCR beta CDR3 was amplified across 54 Vbeta and 13 Jbeta. TCRdb processed the immunoSEQ multiplex PCR reads anew with MiXCR; each CDR3 protein has one entry. The sample consists of roughly 200,000 distinct CDR3 sequences, 85% to 95% of them appearing once. In contrast to the negatively isolated CD8+ and CD4+ T cells, TEMRA cells were FACS-enriched.

The V gene is TRBV10-3, the J gene TRBJ2-5; 8 positions agree with TRBD1. The receptor was isolated from a human donor in good health. The sequenced material came from CD4+ T cells from PBMCs. The CDR3: CAISWTGTRETQYF. CDR3 sequence (DNA): TGTGCCATCTCCTGGACAGGGACGAGAGAGACCCAGTACTTC.